The 10 T cell receptor beta chains presented below share a single source sample, sequenced in a study of PD-L1 blockade in urothelial cancer. Time point meaning: pretreatment peripheral blood. Libraries were prepared by immunoSEQ multiplex PCR; TCRdb keeps only in-frame clonotypes and omits some of them. This table holds roughly 52,000 clones, 79% found once. The material was PBMCs, obtained around atezolizumab (anti-PD-L1) treatment. These receptors were collected from a man in his 70s with urothelial cancer.

The V and J genes are TRBV5-1 and TRBJ2-3; 8 positions agree with TRBD2. V gave up 3 bases and J gave up 0 bases; unmatched junction bases: 9. The CDR3 has 17 residues. Germline V gives CDR1 SGHRS, CDR2 YFSETQ. The CDR3 DNA reads as TGCGCCAGCAGCTCCCCCTTTAGCGGGAAGAGCACAGATACGCAGTATTTT. Encoded protein: CASSSPFSGKSTDTQYF.

The chain recombines TRBV5-1 with TRBJ2-7; D may be TRBD2 (5 bases). Germline CDR1 and CDR2: SGHRS and YFSETQ. The ends were cut back, 2 bases at V and 3 bases at J, with 21 bases in the middle. This CDR3 has 17 residues. CDR3 sequence (DNA): TGCGCCAGCAGCTTCAACCCGGGAAAGCTAGTTCGCTACGAGCAGTACTTC. Translating gives CASSFNPGKLVRYEQYF.

This clone was detected a few times. The chain is built from TRBV10-2 and TRBJ2-1, with TRBD2 matching over 15 bases. This CDR3 spans 16 amino acids. Trimming at V came to 4 bases and at J to 10 bases, leaving 8 bases not matched to a gene. Looked up from germline, CDR1 is WSHSY and CDR2 is SAAADI. The CDR3 DNA sequence: TGCGCCAGCAGTGCACCGGGACTAGCGGGAGGAGGCGAGCAGTTCTTC. This gives the protein CASSAPGLAGGGEQFF.

This rearrangement joins TRBV5-4 to TRBJ2-3; D perhaps matches TRBD1 (5 bases). Germline CDR1 SGHNT, CDR2 YYREEE (reference sequence). The V gene lost 0 bases and the J gene lost 5 bases, with 10 bases spanning the gap. This CDR3 is 14 amino acids long. The DNA of the CDR3 is TGTGCCAGCAGCTTGGAGTCCCAGGGAGATACGCAGTATTTT. Protein product: CASSLESQGDTQYF.

This clone appeared a few times. V and J are TRBV5-4 and TRBJ2-1, with 14 bases identical to TRBD2. Germline values: CDR1 SGHNT, CDR2 YYREEE (reference sequence). The CDR3 contains 15 residues. V shed 4 bases and J 7 bases; nucleotides not matched to a gene: 4. CDR3 DNA sequence: TGTGCCAGCAGCGGGGGACTAGCGGGAGTTAATGAGCAGTTCTTC. As protein: CASSGGLAGVNEQFF.

The V gene is TRBV7-8, the J gene TRBJ2-5; 7 nucleotides match TRBD1. The germline CDR1 and CDR2 sequences are SGHVS and FQNEAQ. V lost 4 bases, J lost 5 bases, and 7 bases stayed unmatched. The CDR3 has 14 amino acids. CDR3 sequence reads: CASSSRQGRETQYF. CDR3 coding DNA: TGTGCCAGCAGCTCGCGACAGGGTAGGGAGACCCAGTACTTC.

This CDR3 reads CASSTGSGRLADTQYF. The CDR3 DNA is TGTGCCAGTAGTACAGGAAGCGGACGGTTGGCAGATACGCAGTATTTT. The J gene is TRBJ2-3, the V gene TRBV19; D is possibly TRBD2 (5 bases). Germline V CDR1 and CDR2: LNHDA, SQIVND (reference sequence). With 4 bases removed from V and 4 bases from J, the gap between germline ends came to 18 bases. This CDR3 contains 16 residues.

This clone was recorded once. The chain links TRBV10-2 to TRBJ2-5; the match to TRBD1 covers 10 bases. V shed 6 bases, J shed 3 bases, and the junction held 1 base outside the gene matches. CDR1 is WSHSY, CDR2 SAAADI, per germline. The CDR3 contains 13 residues. The CDR3 DNA follows: TGCGCCAGCAGAGGGACAGGGGAAGAGACCCAGTACTTC. The encoded protein is CASRGTGEETQYF.

This chain uses TRBV20-1 with TRBJ1-4; D may be TRBD1 (5 bases). Germline lookup yields CDR1 DFQATT and CDR2 SNEGSKA (reference sequence). The V and J ends lost 5 bases and 10 bases respectively, with 11 bases between them. CDR3 length equals 11 residues. The CDR3 DNA follows: TGCAGTGCTCTGGGGCCTCTAAAACTGTTTTTT. Protein: CSALGPLKLFF.

The V call is TRBV28, the J call TRBJ2-1; D call uncertain. With 3 bases removed from V and 0 bases from J, the gap between germline ends came to 9 bases. The CDR3 runs to 15 residues. The germline gives CDR1 MDHEN, CDR2 SYDVKM. The CDR3 reads CASSFASSSYNEQFF. As DNA, the CDR3 is TGTGCCAGCAGTTTTGCCTCGAGCTCCTACAATGAGCAGTTCTTC.